The T cell receptor beta chain under discussion was sequenced for a study of shared clonotypes between healthy human individuals. Data came from immunoSEQ multiplex PCR; TCRdb stores just in-frame clones and leaves some out. The repertoire holds about 1 million clones, with roughly 75% as singletons. This receptor was identified in a man between 18 and 35 years old in good health. Specimen: memory CD4+ T cells sorted from blood. Subset noted: CD45RA-negative fraction.

The CDR3 DNA is TGTGCCAGGGACCGATCCCTAGTGCAGTACTTC. Residues: CARDRSLVQYF. The rearrangement joins TRBV6-1 to TRBJ2-7; D remains ambiguous. Trimming shortened V by 9 bases and J by 9 bases, and 15 bases separated the two germline ends. The length of the CDR3 is 11 residues. Germline V gives CDR1 MNHNS, CDR2 SASEGT.